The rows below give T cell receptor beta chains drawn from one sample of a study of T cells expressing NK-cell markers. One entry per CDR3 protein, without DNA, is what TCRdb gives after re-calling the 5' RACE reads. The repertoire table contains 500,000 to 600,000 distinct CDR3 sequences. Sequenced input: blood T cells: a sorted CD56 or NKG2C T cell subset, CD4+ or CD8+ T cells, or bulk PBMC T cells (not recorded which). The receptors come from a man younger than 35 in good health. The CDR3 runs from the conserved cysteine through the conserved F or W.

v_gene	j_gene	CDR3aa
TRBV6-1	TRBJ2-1	CASSTVAGSYNEQFF
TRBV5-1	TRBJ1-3	CASKSQGSGNTIYF
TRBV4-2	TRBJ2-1	CASSQEGQGNRNEQFF
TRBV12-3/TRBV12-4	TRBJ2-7	CASSLGVGKYEQYF
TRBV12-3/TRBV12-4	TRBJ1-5	CASNTGGFIQPQHF
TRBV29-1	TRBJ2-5	CSVKENQETQYF
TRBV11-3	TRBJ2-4	CASSSEPPRLGDKQYF
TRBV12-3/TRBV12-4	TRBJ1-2	CASSLVVGVALGYTF
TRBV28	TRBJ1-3	CASSLGGAKGNTIYF
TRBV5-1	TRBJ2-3	CASSSSGGTDTQYF
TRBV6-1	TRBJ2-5	CASTRSKTSWETQYF
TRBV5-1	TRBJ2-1	CASSLGLGQPNYNEQFF
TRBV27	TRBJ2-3	CASSTRLVGGTQYF
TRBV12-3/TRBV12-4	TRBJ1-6	CASSPVGGNSPLHF
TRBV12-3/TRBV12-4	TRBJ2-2	CASSFAHLGGELFF
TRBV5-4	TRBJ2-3	CASSYRPTGDGGATDTQYF
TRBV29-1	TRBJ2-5	CSVPQGWVQYF
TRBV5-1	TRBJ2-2	CASSLSHRGTGELFF
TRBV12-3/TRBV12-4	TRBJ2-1	CASRRTSGSSYNEQFF
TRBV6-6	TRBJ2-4	CASRDSSKAKNIQYF
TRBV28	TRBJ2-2	CASSLMRSNTGELFF
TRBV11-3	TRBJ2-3	CASSLGRGGGLAGHDTDTQYF
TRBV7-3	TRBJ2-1	CASTGDFGNEQFF
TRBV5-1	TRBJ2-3	CASSSGLAGGNTDTQYF
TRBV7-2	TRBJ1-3	CASSFITAPRGNTIYF
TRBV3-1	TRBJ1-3	CASSQELTGGNTIYF
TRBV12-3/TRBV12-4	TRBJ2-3	CASSSGRTDTQYF
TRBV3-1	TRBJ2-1	CASSQSLAEQFF
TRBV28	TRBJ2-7	CASRDIYEQYF
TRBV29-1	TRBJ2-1	CSVAGGMSGNEQFF
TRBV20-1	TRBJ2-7	CSARGTREYEQYF